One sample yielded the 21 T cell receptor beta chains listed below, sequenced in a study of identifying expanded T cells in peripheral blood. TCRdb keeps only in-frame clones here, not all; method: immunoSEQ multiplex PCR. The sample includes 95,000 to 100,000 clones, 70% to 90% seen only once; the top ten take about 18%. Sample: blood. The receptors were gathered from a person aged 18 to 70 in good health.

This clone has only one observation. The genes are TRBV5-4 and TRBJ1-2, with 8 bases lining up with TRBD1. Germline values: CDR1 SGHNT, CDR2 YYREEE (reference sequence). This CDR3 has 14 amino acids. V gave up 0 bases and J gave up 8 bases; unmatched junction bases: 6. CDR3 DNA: TGTGCCAGCAGCTTGGGGCAGGGGGCTGAGGGCTACACCTTC. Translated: CASSLGQGAEGYTF.

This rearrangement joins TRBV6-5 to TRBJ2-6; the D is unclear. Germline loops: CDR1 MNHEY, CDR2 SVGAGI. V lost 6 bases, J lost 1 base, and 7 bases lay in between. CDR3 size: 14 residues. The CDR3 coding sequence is TGTGCCAGCAGCCCTAGTTCTGGGGCCAACGTCCTGACTTTC. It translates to CASSPSSGANVLTF.

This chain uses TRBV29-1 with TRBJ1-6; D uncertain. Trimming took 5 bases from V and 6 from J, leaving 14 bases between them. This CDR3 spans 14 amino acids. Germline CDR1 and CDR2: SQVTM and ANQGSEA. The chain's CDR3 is CSVSWGAGNSPLHF. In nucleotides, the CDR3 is TGCAGCGTTTCATGGGGAGCGGGTAATTCACCCCTCCACTTT.

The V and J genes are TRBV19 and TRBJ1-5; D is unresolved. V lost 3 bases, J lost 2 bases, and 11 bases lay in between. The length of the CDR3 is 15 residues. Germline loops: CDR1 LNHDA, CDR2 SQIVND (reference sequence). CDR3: CASSMMVMGNQPQHF. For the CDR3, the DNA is TGTGCCAGTAGTATGATGGTGATGGGCAATCAGCCCCAGCATTTT.

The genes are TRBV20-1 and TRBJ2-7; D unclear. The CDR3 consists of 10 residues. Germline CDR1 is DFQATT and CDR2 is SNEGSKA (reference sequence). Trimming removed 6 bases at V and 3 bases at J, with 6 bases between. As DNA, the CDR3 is TGCAGTGCCGAGAACTACGAGCAGTACTTC. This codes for CSAENYEQYF.

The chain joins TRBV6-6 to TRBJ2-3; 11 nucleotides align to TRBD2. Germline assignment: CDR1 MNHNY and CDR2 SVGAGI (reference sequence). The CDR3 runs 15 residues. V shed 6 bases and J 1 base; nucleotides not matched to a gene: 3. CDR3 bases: TGTGCCAGCAGCGCGACTAGCGGGGGCACAGATACGCAGTATTTT. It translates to CASSATSGGTDTQYF.

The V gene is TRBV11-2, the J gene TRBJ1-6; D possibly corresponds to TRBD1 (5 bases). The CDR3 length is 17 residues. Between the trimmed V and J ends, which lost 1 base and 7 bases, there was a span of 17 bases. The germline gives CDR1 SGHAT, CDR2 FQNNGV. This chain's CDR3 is CASSLGQKLFGNSPLHF. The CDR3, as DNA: TGTGCCAGCAGCTTAGGACAGAAATTATTCGGGAATTCACCCCTCCACTTT.

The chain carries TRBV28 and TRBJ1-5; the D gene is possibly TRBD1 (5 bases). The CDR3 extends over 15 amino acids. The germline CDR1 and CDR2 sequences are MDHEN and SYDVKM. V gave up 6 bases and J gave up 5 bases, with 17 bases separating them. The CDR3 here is CASSLERGFDQPQHF. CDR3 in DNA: TGTGCCAGCAGCCTCGAAAGGGGATTTGATCAGCCCCAGCATTTT.

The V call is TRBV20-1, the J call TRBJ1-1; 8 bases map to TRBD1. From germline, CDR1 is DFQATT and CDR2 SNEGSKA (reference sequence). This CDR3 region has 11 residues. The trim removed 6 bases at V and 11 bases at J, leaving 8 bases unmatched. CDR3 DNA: TGCAGTGCCCTACGGACAGGGCCGGCTTTCTTT. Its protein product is CSALRTGPAFF.

For the CDR3, the DNA is TGTGCCAGCAGAAGCGGTACCTACAATGAGCAGTTCTTC. As protein: CASRSGTYNEQFF. The J gene is TRBJ2-1, the V gene TRBV6-1; D might be TRBD2 (5 bases). The V gene lost 6 bases and the J gene lost 2 bases, with 8 bases spanning the gap. The CDR3 has 13 residues. Germline V CDR1 and CDR2: MNHNS, SASEGT.

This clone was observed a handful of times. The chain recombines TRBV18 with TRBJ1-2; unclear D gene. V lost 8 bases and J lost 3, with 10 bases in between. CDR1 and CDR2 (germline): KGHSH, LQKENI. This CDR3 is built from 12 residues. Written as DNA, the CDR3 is TGTGCCAGCCAGGACGGCTACTATGGCTACACCTTC. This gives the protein CASQDGYYGYTF.

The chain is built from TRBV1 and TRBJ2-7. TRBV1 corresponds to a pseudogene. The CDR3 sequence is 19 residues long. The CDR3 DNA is TGCACCAGCAGCCAAGATCATCCCCGACCCAACAGAGGTTACTACGAGCAGTACTTC. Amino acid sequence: CTSSQDHPRPNRGYYEQYF.

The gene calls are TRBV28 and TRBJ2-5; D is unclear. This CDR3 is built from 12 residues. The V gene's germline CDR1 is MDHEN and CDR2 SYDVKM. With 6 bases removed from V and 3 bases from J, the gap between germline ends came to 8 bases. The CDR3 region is CASSLREETQYF. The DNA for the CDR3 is TGTGCCAGCAGCCTTAGGGAAGAGACCCAGTACTTC.

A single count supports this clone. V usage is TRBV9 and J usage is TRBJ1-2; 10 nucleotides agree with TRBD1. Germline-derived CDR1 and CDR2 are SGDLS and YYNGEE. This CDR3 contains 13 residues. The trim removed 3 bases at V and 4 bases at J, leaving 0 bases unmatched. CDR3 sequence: CASSGTGGYGYTF. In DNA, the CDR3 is TGTGCCAGCAGCGGGACAGGGGGCTATGGCTACACCTTC.

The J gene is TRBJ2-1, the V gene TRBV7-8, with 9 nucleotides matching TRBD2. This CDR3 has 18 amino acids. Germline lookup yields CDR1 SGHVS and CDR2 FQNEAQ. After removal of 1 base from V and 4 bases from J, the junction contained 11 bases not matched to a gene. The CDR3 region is CASSLVTAGGISYNEQFF. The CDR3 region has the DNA TGTGCCAGCAGCTTAGTAACGGCGGGGGGGATCTCTTACAATGAGCAGTTCTTC.

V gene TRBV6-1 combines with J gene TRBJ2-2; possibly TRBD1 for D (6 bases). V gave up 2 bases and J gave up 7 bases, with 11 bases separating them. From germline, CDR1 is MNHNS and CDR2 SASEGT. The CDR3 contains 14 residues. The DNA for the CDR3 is TGTGCCAGCAGTGAAAAGGGGGAAGTCGGGGAGCTGTTTTTT. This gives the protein CASSEKGEVGELFF.

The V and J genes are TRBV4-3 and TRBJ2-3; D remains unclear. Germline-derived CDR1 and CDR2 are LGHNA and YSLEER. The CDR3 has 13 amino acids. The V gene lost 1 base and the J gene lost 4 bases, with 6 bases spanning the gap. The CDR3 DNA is TGCGCCAGCAGCCAAGGGCTGGCAGATACGCAGTATTTT. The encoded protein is CASSQGLADTQYF.

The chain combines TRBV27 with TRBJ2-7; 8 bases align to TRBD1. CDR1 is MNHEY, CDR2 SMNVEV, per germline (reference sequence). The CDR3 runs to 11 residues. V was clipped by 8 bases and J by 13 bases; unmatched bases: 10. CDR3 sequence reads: CASGPRTGNYF. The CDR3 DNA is TGTGCCAGCGGTCCGAGGACAGGGAATTACTTC.

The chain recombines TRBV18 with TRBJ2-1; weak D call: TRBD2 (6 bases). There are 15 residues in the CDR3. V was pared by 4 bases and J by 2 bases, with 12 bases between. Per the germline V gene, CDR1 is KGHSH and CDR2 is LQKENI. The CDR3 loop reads CASSRGTGAYNEQFF. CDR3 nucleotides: TGTGCCAGCTCACGGGGGACTGGAGCCTACAATGAGCAGTTCTTC.

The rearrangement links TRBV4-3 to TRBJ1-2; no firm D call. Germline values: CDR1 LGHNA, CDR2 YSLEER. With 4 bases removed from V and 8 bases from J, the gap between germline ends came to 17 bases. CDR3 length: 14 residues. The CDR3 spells CASSRTQLQGGYTF. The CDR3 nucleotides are TGCGCCAGCAGCCGGACCCAGCTTCAAGGCGGCTACACCTTC.

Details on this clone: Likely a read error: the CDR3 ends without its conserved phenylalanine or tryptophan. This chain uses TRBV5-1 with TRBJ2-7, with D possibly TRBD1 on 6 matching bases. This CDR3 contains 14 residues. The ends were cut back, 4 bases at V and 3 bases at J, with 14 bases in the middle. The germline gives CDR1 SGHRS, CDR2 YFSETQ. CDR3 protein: CASSPRDIGYEQYL. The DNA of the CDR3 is TGCGCCAGCAGCCCCCGGGACATAGGCTACGAGCAGTACTTA.